The rows below give T cell receptor beta chains drawn from one sample of a study of blood T cell repertoires in COVID-19. Profiled with immunoSEQ multiplex PCR; TCRdb holds only in-frame clones, not every one. The repertoire holds 200,000 or so clones, with 65% to 90% as singletons. The sequencing sample was made of peripheral blood. These receptors originate from an elderly man with acute or convalescent COVID-19. Both conserved end residues are part of each CDR3. D genes are given only for firm matches. Size tells how often a clone was seen (once, few, many) or the class of an expanded clone, and some rows leave it out.

V gene,clone size,D gene,J gene,CDR3 DNA,CDR3 protein
TRBV10-2,-,-,TRBJ2-3,TGCGCCAGCAGGGAGAGGGGCGGGGCGGGTAGCACAGATACGCAGTATTTT,CASRERGGAGSTDTQYF
TRBV1,-,-,TRBJ2-5,TGCACCAGCAGCCAATCACGGGAGGTCCAAGAGACCCAGTACTTC,CTSSQSREVQETQYF
TRBV29-1,-,-,TRBJ1-1,TGCAGTGGGGCCCAGCTCAACACTGAAGCTTTCTTT,CSGAQLNTEAFF
TRBV29-1,-,-,TRBJ1-1,TGCAGCGTGTGGCAGGGGAACACTGAAGCTTTCTTT,CSVWQGNTEAFF
TRBV18,once,TRBD1,TRBJ1-4,TGTGCCAGCTCACCAGGGAGGACAGGGGTTGAAAAACTGTTTTTT,CASSPGRTGVEKLFF
TRBV6-5,-,-,TRBJ1-3,TGTGCCAGCAGTCGTCAGGGGACCTCTGGAAACACCATATATTTT,CASSRQGTSGNTIYF
TRBV7-9,-,-,TRBJ2-1,TGTGCCAGCAGCCCAGTAGCCCTTCCCTACAATGAGCAGTTCTTC,CASSPVALPYNEQFF
TRBV6-6,-,-,TRBJ1-6,TGTGCCAGCACCGCTGGGCAGGGTGGATATAATTCACCCCTCCACTTT,CASTAGQGGYNSPLHF
TRBV7-3,-,-,TRBJ2-1,TGTGCCAGCAGCTTGAGCCTCCGGGATGAGCAGTTCTTC,CASSLSLRDEQFF
TRBV30,-,TRBD1,TRBJ1-2,TGTGCCGGGGCCCGAGGGGGCGCTCGTATTTATGGCTACACCTTC,CAGARGGARIYGYTF
TRBV28,-,-,TRBJ2-7,TGTGCCAGCACCCTGCCCGGACAGACCTACGAGCAGTACTTC,CASTLPGQTYEQYF
TRBV24-1,once,-,TRBJ1-2,TGTGCCACCAGTGACCCAAACAGGGTCGATAACTATGGCTACACCTTC,CATSDPNRVDNYGYTF
TRBV30,-,-,TRBJ2-1,TGTGCCTGGAGCCCGACTAGTCAGGCTGAGCAGTTCTTC,CAWSPTSQAEQFF
TRBV11-2,-,TRBD2,TRBJ2-3,TGTGCCAGCAGCCCGGGACTAGAAGGTACGCAGTATTTT,CASSPGLEGTQYF
TRBV24-1,-,TRBD2,TRBJ2-1,TGTGCCACCGGGGGGGGATACGGGCAGTTCTTC,CATGGGYGQFF
TRBV11-2,-,-,TRBJ2-5,TGTGCCAGCAGCGTAACAACCCAAGAGACCCAGTACTTC,CASSVTTQETQYF
TRBV30,-,-,TRBJ2-5,TGTGCCTGGAGCCGAACAGGGTCCCAAGAGACCCAGTACTTC,CAWSRTGSQETQYF
TRBV19,-,TRBD2,TRBJ2-1,TGTGCCAGTAGTGCTAGCGGGAGAAGCTACAATGAGCAGTTCTTC,CASSASGRSYNEQFF
TRBV29-1,-,TRBD2,TRBJ2-5,TGCAGCGTTGGGGCTAGCGGCCAAGAGACCCAGTACTTC,CSVGASGQETQYF
TRBV20-1,-,-,TRBJ2-5,TGCAGTGCTCCTAGGGGAGAGACCCAGTACTTC,CSAPRGETQYF
TRBV5-1,-,-,TRBJ1-5,TGCGCCAGCAGCTCTGGTGGCCAGGGCAATCAGCTCCAGCATTTT,CASSSGGQGNQLQHF
TRBV18,-,-,TRBJ1-5,TGTGCCAGCTCACGGAGTCCCGGGACTCTAAGCAATCAGCCCCAGCATTTT,CASSRSPGTLSNQPQHF
TRBV7-3,-,-,TRBJ2-2,TGTGCCAGCAGCTTCGCTGGCGGGACCGACACCGGGGAGCTGTTTTTT,CASSFAGGTDTGELFF
TRBV2,-,-,TRBJ1-1,TGTGCCAGCAGCCCATCACAGGGTTTCATCACTGAAGCTTTCTTT,CASSPSQGFITEAFF
TRBV18,few,-,TRBJ2-7,TGTGCCAGCTCACCGGCCTCGGGCGAGCAGTACTTC,CASSPASGEQYF
TRBV27,-,-,TRBJ1-5,TGTGCCAGCAACCCAAGGTATCCAGGTAGCAATCAGCCCCAGCATTTT,CASNPRYPGSNQPQHF
TRBV29-1,-,TRBD2,TRBJ2-1,TGCAGCGTTGAATCAAGCCAACTTACTAGCGGGAGGAACAATGAGCAGTTCTTC,CSVESSQLTSGRNNEQFF
TRBV18,-,-,TRBJ1-4,TGTGCCAGCTCACCAACTGGACAGACAACTAATGAAAAACTGTTTTTT,CASSPTGQTTNEKLFF
TRBV5-4,-,-,TRBJ2-1,TGTGCCAGCAGCTCACAGGGTTTCTACAATGAGCAGTTCTTC,CASSSQGFYNEQFF
TRBV21-1,-,-,TRBJ2-1,TGTGCCAGCGGTTGGACAGGGGGGAATACTAGCGGGGTCTACAATGAGCAGTTCTTC,CASGWTGGNTSGVYNEQFF
TRBV29-1,-,TRBD2,TRBJ2-3,TGCAGCGTCGCCCCCCTGGTAGCGGGAGAAGCCGCAGATACGCAGTATTTT,CSVAPLVAGEAADTQYF
TRBV9,-,TRBD2,TRBJ2-3,TGTGCCAGCAGCACTACTAGCGGGATTAGCACAGATACGCAGTATTTT,CASSTTSGISTDTQYF
TRBV9,-,-,TRBJ2-1,TGTGCCAGCAGCGCCAGCAATGAGCAGTTCTTC,CASSASNEQFF
TRBV29-1,-,TRBD2,TRBJ2-3,TGCAGCGGAGCAGGGAGGGGTACAGATACGCAGTATTTT,CSGAGRGTDTQYF
TRBV28,-,-,TRBJ2-7,TGTGCCAGCAGCCACGACCGACCAGGCGAGCAGTACTTC,CASSHDRPGEQYF
TRBV5-4,-,-,TRBJ1-6,TGTGCCAGCAGCTCACAATGGGGCAATTCACCCCTCCACTTT,CASSSQWGNSPLHF
TRBV11-3,-,-,TRBJ2-5,TGTGCCAGCAAGGTTGAGGAAATTGGGGAGACCCAGTACTTC,CASKVEEIGETQYF
TRBV2,-,-,TRBJ2-7,TGTGCCAGCAGTGCCGGGGGACCCTACGAGCAGTACTTC,CASSAGGPYEQYF
TRBV11-2,few,-,TRBJ2-5,TGTGCCAGCAGCTTCGGGGTTATCCAAGAGACCCAGTACTTC,CASSFGVIQETQYF
TRBV7-9,few,-,TRBJ1-1,TGTGCCAGCAGCTTCCAAACGGGGAACACTGAAGCTTTCTTT,CASSFQTGNTEAFF
TRBV15,-,-,TRBJ2-2,TGTGCCACCAGCAGAGATGGGCTTAACACCGGGGAGCTGTTTTTT,CATSRDGLNTGELFF
TRBV5-6,-,TRBD1,TRBJ2-3,TGTGCCAGCAACCTTAGGACAGGGACTAGCACAGATACGCAGTATTTT,CASNLRTGTSTDTQYF
TRBV3-1/TRBV3-2,-,-,TRBJ1-2,TGTGCCAGCGCCCGGGAGTTGGGCTATGGCTACACCTTC,CASARELGYGYTF
TRBV19,-,-,TRBJ1-2,TGTGCCAGTAGATCTCCAGGGATGGCTAACTATGGCTACACCTTC,CASRSPGMANYGYTF
TRBV28,-,TRBD1,TRBJ1-2,TGTGCCAGCAGTCAACAGGGGTATGGGTACACCTTC,CASSQQGYGYTF